This TCR beta chain derives from a study of T cell responses to AZD1222 COVID-19 vaccine. The assay was immunoSEQ multiplex PCR, and TCRdb's table has in-frame clones only and misses some. Of more than 50,000 clones listed, about four fifths are singletons. As concerns this clone: Its antigen is undetermined.

Study results and limitations: Repertoires were sampled only after the peak T cell response. In a largely white British group with more females than males, clonal diversity was possibly underestimated.

The sample here was peripheral blood, taken on day 0 of MenACWY control vaccination. The TCR was taken from an adult in good health.

The CDR3 region is CASSFGGVGAYGYTF. In DNA form, the CDR3 reads TGTGCCAGCAGCTTTGGGGGGGTCGGGGCCTATGGCTACACCTTC. The gene calls are TRBV5-4 and TRBJ1-2, with D possibly matching TRBD1 (5 bases). CDR3 size: 15 residues. V lost 2 bases to trimming and J lost 4 bases, with 15 bases between them. The germline V gene has CDR1 SGHNT and CDR2 YYREEE (reference sequence).